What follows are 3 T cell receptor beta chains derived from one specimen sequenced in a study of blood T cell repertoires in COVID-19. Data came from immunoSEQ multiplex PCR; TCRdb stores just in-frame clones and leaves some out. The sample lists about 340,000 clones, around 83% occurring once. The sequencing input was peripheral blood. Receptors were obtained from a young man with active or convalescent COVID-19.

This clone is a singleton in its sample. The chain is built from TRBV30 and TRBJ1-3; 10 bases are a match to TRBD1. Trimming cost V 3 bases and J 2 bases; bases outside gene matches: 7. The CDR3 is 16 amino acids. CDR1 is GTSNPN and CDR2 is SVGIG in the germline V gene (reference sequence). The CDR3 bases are TGTGCCTGGAGGACCGGGACAGGGGTTACTGGAAACACCATATATTTT. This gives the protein CAWRTGTGVTGNTIYF.

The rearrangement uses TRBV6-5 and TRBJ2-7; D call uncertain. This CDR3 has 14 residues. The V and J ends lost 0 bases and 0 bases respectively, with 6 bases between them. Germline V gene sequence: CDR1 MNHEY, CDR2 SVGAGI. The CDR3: CASSYSASSYEQYF. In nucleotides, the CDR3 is TGTGCCAGCAGTTACTCGGCTAGCTCCTACGAGCAGTACTTC.

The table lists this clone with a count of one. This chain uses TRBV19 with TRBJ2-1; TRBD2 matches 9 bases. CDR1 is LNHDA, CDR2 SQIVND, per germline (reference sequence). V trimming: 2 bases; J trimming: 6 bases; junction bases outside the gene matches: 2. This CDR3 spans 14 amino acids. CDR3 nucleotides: TGTGCCAGTAGTATATCTAGCGGGATCAATGAGCAGTTCTTC. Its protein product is CASSISSGINEQFF.